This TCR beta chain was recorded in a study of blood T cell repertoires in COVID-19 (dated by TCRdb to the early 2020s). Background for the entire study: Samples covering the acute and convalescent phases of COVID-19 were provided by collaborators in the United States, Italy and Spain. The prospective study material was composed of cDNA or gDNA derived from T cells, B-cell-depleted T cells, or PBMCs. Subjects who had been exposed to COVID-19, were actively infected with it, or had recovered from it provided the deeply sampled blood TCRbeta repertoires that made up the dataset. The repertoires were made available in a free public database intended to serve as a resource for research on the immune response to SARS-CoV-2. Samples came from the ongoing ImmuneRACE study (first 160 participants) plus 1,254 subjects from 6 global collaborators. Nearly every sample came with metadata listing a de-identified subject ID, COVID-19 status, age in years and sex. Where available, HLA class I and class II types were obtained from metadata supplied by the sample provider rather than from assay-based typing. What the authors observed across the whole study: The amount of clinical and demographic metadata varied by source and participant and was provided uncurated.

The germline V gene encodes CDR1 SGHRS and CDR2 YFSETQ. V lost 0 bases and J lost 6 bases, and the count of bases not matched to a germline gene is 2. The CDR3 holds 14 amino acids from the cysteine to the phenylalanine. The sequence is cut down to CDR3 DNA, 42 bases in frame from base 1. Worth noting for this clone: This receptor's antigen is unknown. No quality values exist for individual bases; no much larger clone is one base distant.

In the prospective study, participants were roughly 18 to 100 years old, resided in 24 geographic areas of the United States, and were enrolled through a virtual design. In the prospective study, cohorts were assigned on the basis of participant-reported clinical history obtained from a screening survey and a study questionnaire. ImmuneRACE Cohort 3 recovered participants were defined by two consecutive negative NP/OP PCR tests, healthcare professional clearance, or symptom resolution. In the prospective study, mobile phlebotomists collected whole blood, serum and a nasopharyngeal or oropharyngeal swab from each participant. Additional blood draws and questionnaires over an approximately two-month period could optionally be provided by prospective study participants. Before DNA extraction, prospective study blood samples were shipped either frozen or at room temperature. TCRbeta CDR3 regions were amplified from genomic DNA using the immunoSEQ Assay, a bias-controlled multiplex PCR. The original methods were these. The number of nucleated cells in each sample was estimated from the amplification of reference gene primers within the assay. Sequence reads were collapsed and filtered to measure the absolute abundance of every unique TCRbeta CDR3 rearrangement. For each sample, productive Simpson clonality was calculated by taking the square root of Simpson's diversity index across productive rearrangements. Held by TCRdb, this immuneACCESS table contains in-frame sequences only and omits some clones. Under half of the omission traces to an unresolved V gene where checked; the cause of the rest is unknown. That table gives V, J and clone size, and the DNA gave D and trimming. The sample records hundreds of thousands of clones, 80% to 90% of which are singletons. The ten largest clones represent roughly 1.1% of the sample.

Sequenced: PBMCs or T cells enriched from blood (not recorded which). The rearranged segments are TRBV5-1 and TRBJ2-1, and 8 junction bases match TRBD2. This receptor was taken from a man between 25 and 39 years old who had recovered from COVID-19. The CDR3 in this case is CASSLGTSPNEQFF. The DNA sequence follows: TGCGCCAGCAGCTTGGGGACTAGCCCCAATGAGCAGTTCTTC.